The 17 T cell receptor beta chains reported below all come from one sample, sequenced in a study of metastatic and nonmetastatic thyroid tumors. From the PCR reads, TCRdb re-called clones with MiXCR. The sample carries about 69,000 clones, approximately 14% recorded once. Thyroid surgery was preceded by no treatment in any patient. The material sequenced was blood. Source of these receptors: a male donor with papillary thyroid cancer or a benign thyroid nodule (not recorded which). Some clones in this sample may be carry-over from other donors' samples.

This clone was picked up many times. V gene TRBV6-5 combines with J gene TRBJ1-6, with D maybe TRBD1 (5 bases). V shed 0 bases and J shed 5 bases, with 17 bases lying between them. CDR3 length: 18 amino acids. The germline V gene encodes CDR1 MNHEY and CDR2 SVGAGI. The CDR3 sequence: CASSYSLPGIVHNSPLHF. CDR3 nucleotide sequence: TGTGCCAGCAGTTACTCTTTGCCAGGGATAGTGCATAATTCACCCCTCCACTTT.

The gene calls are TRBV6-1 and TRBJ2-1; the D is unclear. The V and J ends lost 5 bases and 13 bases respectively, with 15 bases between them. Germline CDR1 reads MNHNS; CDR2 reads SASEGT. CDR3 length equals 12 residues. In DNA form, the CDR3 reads TGTGCCAGCAGTTTTGGCCTTCCGCATCAGTTCTTC. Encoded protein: CASSFGLPHQFF.

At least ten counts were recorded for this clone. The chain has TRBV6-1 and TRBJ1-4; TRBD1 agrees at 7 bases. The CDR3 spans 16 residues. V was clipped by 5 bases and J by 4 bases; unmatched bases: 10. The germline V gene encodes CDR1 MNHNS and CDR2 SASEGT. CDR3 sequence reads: CASSSPDRAINEKLFF. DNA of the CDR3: TGTGCCAGCAGTAGCCCCGACAGGGCAATTAATGAAAAACTGTTTTTT.

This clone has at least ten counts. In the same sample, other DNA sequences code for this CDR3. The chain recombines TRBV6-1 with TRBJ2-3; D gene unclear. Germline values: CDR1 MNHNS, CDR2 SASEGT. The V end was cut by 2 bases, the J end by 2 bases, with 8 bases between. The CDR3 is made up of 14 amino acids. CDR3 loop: CASSESSDTDTQYF. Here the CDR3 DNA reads TGTGCCAGCAGTGAAAGCTCAGACACAGATACGCAGTATTTT.

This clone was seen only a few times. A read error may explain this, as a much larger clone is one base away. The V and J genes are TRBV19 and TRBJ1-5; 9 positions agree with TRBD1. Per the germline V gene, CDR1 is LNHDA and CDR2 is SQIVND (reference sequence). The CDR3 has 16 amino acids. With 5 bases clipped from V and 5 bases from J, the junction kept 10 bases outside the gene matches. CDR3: CASSVLQGAFDQPQHF. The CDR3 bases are TGTGCCAGTAGTGTTCTACAGGGGGCATTCGATCAGCCCCAGCATTTT.

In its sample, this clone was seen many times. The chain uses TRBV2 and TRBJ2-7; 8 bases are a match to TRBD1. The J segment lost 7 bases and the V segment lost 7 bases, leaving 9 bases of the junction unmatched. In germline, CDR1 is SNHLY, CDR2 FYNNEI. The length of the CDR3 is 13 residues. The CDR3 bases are TGTGCCAGCATATCGGACAGGGTGGGAGAGCAGTACTTC. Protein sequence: CASISDRVGEQYF. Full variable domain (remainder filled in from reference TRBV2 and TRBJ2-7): EPEVTQTPSHQVTQMGQEVILRCVPISNHLYFYWYRQILGQKVEFLVSFYNNEISEKSEIFDDQFSVERPDGSNFTLKIRSTKLEDSAMYFCASISDRVGEQYFGPGTRLTVT.

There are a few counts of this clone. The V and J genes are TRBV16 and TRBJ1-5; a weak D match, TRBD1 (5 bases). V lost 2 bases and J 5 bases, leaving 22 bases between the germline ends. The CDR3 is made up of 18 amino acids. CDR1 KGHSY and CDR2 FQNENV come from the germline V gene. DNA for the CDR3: TGTGCCAGCAGCCAAGTGGGGGGGACCACTGACCCCGATCAGCCCCAGCATTTT. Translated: CASSQVGGTTDPDQPQHF.

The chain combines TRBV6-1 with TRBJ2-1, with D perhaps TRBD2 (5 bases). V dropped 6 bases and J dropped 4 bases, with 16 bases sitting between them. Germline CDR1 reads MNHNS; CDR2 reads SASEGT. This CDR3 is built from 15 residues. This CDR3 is CASSRGRVLYNEQFF. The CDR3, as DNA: TGTGCCAGCAGCAGAGGGAGAGTTCTATACAATGAGCAGTTCTTC.

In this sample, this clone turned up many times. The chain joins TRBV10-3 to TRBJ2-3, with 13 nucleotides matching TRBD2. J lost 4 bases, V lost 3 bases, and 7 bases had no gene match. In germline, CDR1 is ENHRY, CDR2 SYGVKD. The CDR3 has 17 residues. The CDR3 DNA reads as TGTGCCATCAGTGACACCGGGACTAGCGGGATATCAGATACGCAGTATTTT. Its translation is CAISDTGTSGISDTQYF.

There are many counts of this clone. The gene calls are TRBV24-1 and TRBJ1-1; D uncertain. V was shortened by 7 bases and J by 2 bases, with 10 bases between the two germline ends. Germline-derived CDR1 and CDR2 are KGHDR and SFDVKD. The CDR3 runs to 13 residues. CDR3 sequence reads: CATRRGANTEAFF. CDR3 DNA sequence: TGTGCCACCAGAAGAGGTGCCAACACTGAAGCTTTCTTT.

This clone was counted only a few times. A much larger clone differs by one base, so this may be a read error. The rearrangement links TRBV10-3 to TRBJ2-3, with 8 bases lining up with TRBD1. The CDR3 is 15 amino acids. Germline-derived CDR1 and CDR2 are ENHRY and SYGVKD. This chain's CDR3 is CAISQSDRVTDTQYF. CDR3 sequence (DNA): TGTGCCATCAGTCAGTCGGACAGGGTCACAGATACGCAGTATTTT.

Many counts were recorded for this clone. Here the CDR3 DNA reads TGTGCCAGCGGACTAGCGGGAGAATATTCAGAGACCCAGTACTTC. Protein: CASGLAGEYSETQYF. The chain combines TRBV2 with TRBJ2-5, with 13 bases identical to TRBD2. Germline CDR1 is SNHLY and CDR2 is FYNNEI. Trimming at V came to 8 bases and at J to 4 bases, leaving 7 bases not matched to a gene. This CDR3 has 15 residues. Full variable domain (rest looked up from reference TRBV2 and TRBJ2-5): EPEVTQTPSHQVTQMGQEVILRCVPISNHLYFYWYRQILGQKVEFLVSFYNNEISEKSEIFDDQFSVERPDGSNFTLKIRSTKLEDSAMYFCASGLAGEYSETQYFGPGTRLLVL.

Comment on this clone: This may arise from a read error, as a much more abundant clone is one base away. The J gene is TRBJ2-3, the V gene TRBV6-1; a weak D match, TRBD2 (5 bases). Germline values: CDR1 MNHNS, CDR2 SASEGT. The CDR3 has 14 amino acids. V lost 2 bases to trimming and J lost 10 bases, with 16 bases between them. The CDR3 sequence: CASSETLEGEPQYF. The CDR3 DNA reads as TGTGCCAGCAGTGAAACACTAGAGGGAGAACCGCAGTATTTT.

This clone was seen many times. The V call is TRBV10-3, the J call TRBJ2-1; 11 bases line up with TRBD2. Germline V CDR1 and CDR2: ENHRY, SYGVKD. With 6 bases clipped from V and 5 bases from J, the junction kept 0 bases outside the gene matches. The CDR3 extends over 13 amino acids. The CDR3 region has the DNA TGTGCCATCAGGGGACTAGCGGACAATGAGCAGTTCTTC. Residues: CAIRGLADNEQFF.

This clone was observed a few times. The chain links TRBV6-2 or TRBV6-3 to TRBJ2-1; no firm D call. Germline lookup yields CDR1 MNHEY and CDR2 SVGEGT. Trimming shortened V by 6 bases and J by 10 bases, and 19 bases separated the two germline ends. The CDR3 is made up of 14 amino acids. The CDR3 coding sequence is TGTGCCAGCAGACCTAGTCCTAGGACCCAAGAGCAGTTCTTC. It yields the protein CASRPSPRTQEQFF.

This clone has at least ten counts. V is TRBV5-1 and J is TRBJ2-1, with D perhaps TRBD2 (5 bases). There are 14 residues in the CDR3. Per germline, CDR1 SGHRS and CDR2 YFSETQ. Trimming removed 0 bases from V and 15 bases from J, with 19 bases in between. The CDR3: CASSLGVGRTRMFF. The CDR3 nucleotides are TGCGCCAGCAGCTTGGGGGTAGGGCGGACTCGAATGTTCTTC.

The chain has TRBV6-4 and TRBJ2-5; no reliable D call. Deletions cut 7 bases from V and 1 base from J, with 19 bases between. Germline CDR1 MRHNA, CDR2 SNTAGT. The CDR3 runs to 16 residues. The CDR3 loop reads CASIYSFADIQETQYF. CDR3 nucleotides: TGTGCCAGCATTTACTCGTTTGCGGATATCCAAGAGACCCAGTACTTC.